Listed below are T cell receptor beta chains from one sample, sequenced in a study of blood T cells in healthy people across ages. TCRdb reprocessed the 5' RACE reads with MiXCR, giving one entry per CDR3 protein. The repertoire holds about 640,000 distinct CDR3 sequences, with 58% as singletons. The sequencing input was blood. The receptor source for this set is a man aged 55 to 69 in good health. The CDR3 runs from the conserved cysteine through the conserved F or W. D genes are given only for firm matches. The size entry is marked missing in some rows and otherwise reads once, few, many or a size class.

V	size	D	length	J	CDR3	DNA
TRBV20-1	-	TRBD2	16	TRBJ2-3	CSARGPRGGDTDTQYF	TGCAGTGCTAGGGGCCCGCGGGGGGGCGACACAGATACGCAGTATTTT
TRBV25-1	-	-	15	TRBJ2-1	CARSERGSSYNEQFF	TGTGCCAGAAGTGAACGGGGGAGCTCCTACAATGAGCAGTTCTTC
TRBV5-1	-	TRBD1	14	TRBJ2-7	CASSAREQGLEQYF	TGCGCCAGCAGCGCCCGGGAACAGGGGTTGGAGCAGTACTTC
TRBV10-2	-	-	13	TRBJ2-5	CASSEAAGETQYF	TGCGCCAGCAGTGAGGCGGCTGGCGAGACCCAGTACTTC
TRBV13	-	TRBD1	13	TRBJ1-2	CASRQGTGYGYTF	TGTGCCAGCAGGCAAGGGACAGGGTATGGCTACACCTTC
TRBV9	few	TRBD2	16	TRBJ2-1	CASSVASGGIYNEQFF	TGTGCCAGCAGCGTAGCTAGCGGGGGGATCTACAATGAGCAGTTCTTC
TRBV18	many	TRBD1	13	TRBJ1-2	CASSPDRDYGYTF	TGTGCCAGCAGCCCGGACAGGGACTATGGCTACACCTTC
TRBV6-5	-	-	13	TRBJ1-2	CASTRGGSDGYTF	TGTGCCAGCACCCGGGGAGGGTCCGATGGCTACACCTTC
TRBV20-1	-	-	12	TRBJ2-3	CSARDGRDTQYF	TGCAGTGCTAGAGATGGGAGAGATACGCAGTATTTT
TRBV7-6	-	-	20	TRBJ2-5	CASSLEGVDTGRVGIETQYF	TGTGCCAGCAGCTTAGAGGGGGTTGACACTGGCCGGGTTGGAATAGAGACCCAGTACTTC
TRBV25-1	once	-	14	TRBJ2-3	CASSDPTKADTQYF	TGTGCCAGCAGTGATCCCACGAAAGCAGATACGCAGTATTTT
TRBV6-5	few	-	15	TRBJ2-5	CASSYAAVFRETQYF	TGTGCCAGCAGTTACGCGGCCGTCTTTCGAGAGACCCAGTACTTC
TRBV5-1	few	TRBD2	22	TRBJ2-7	CASSLAPSPGLAGADSSYEQYF	TGCGCCAGCAGCTTGGCTCCCTCACCTGGACTAGCGGGGGCCGACAGCTCCTACGAGCAGTACTTC
TRBV6-2/TRBV6-3	-	-	15	TRBJ2-6	CASSQDYPGANVLTF	TGTGCCAGCAGCCAGGACTATCCAGGGGCCAACGTCCTGACTTTC
TRBV15	-	-	14	TRBJ1-2	CATRQDVSSIGYTF	TGTGCCACCAGGCAGGATGTGTCATCGATTGGCTACACCTTC
TRBV5-1	few	TRBD1	14	TRBJ2-5	CASSLDRVGETQYF	TGCGCCAGCAGCCTCGACAGGGTCGGAGAGACCCAGTACTTC
TRBV29-1	-	TRBD1	11	TRBJ1-1	CSGDSSREAFF	TGCAGCGGGGACAGTTCCCGCGAAGCTTTCTTT
TRBV20-1	-	TRBD2	15	TRBJ2-5	CSAGSGGSRQETQYF	TGCAGTGCTGGAAGCGGGGGGAGCCGACAAGAGACCCAGTACTTC
TRBV12-3/TRBV12-4	many	-	14	TRBJ2-3	CASSFRVSGDVQYF	TGTGCCAGCAGTTTTAGAGTGAGCGGAGATGTGCAGTATTTT
TRBV4-1	-	-	16	TRBJ2-6	CASSQDGLAGANVLTF	TGCGCCAGCAGCCAGGATGGCCTGGCCGGGGCCAACGTCCTGACTTTC
TRBV5-1	few	TRBD2	19	TRBJ2-1	CASSPGTSGGLAGYNEQFF	TGCGCCAGCAGTCCCGGGACTAGCGGGGGGCTGGCGGGTTACAATGAGCAGTTCTTC
TRBV11-2	once	TRBD1	15	TRBJ1-2	CASSTRTGGSYGYTF	TGTGCCAGCAGCACCCGGACAGGGGGCAGCTATGGCTACACCTTC
TRBV10-3	-	TRBD2	16	TRBJ2-5	CAISESSSGGQETQYF	TGTGCCATCAGTGAGTCCTCTAGCGGGGGACAAGAGACCCAGTACTTC
TRBV7-2	few	TRBD1	14	TRBJ2-7	CASSSQGAHYEQYF	TGTGCCAGCAGCTCACAGGGGGCACACTACGAGCAGTACTTC
TRBV5-1	-	TRBD1	14	TRBJ2-7	CASSATGGSYEQYF	TGCGCCAGCAGCGCCACAGGGGGGTCCTACGAGCAGTACTTC
TRBV5-4	-	TRBD2	12	TRBJ2-5	CASSQTSGDQYF	TGTGCCAGCAGCCAGACTAGCGGGGACCAGTACTTC
TRBV29-1	-	TRBD2	14	TRBJ2-3	CSVATGGVTDTQYF	TGCAGCGTTGCAACGGGGGGAGTCACAGATACGCAGTATTTT
TRBV10-3	few	TRBD2	14	TRBJ2-1	CAIQTSGGFNEQFF	TGTGCCATCCAGACTAGCGGGGGGTTTAATGAGCAGTTCTTC
TRBV12-3/TRBV12-4	few	-	17	TRBJ2-5	CASSPRDTRTGAETQYF	TGTGCCAGCAGTCCCAGGGATACTAGGACGGGGGCGGAGACCCAGTACTTC
TRBV4-1	few	-	15	TRBJ2-4	CASSPLEGAKNIQYF	TGCGCCAGCAGCCCACTCGAGGGGGCCAAAAACATTCAGTACTTC
TRBV7-2	many	TRBD2	14	TRBJ2-5	CASSPTSGVETQYF	TGTGCCAGCAGCCCCACTAGCGGGGTAGAGACCCAGTACTTC
TRBV6-5	-	-	16	TRBJ2-2	CASSPPVGADTGELFF	TGTGCCAGCAGTCCCCCAGTAGGGGCGGACACCGGGGAGCTGTTTTTT
TRBV2	-	TRBD2	15	TRBJ2-1	CASRLLAGAYNEQFF	TGTGCCAGCAGACTCCTAGCGGGGGCTTACAATGAGCAGTTCTTC
TRBV6-2/TRBV6-3	-	-	13	TRBJ2-1	CASSYTNYNEQFF	TGTGCCAGCAGTTACACAAATTACAATGAGCAGTTCTTC
TRBV12-3/TRBV12-4	-	-	12	TRBJ2-4	CASSSYRESQYF	TGTGCCAGCAGTTCCTACAGGGAGAGTCAGTACTTC
TRBV28	few	TRBD1	14	TRBJ1-5	CASSSQGAVQPQHF	TGTGCCAGCAGTTCACAGGGGGCTGTTCAGCCCCAGCATTTT
TRBV10-2	-	TRBD2	15	TRBJ2-5	CASSPEGSGGSEQYF	TGTGCCAGCAGCCCTGAGGGTAGCGGGGGCTCTGAGCAGTACTTC
TRBV2	-	TRBD1	17	TRBJ2-5	CASSPAPRGHVKETRYF	TGTGCCAGCAGCCCAGCCCCAAGGGGGCACGTGAAAGAGACCCGGTACTTC
TRBV6-5	-	TRBD1	13	TRBJ2-7	CASSLTGQDEQYF	TGTGCCAGCAGTTTAACGGGACAGGACGAGCAGTACTTC
TRBV10-3	few	-	11	TRBJ2-7	CAISERGEQYF	TGTGCCATCAGTGAGAGGGGCGAGCAGTACTTC
TRBV25-1	few	-	12	TRBJ2-5	CASSDLGETQYF	TGTGCCAGCAGTGATTTGGGGGAGACCCAGTACTTC
TRBV3-1	-	-	14	TRBJ2-3	CASSQDVGATAQYF	TGTGCCAGCAGCCAAGATGTGGGGGCCACGGCGCAGTATTTT
TRBV7-2	few	-	13	TRBJ2-1	CASSRNGINEQFF	TGTGCCAGCAGCCGTAACGGTATCAATGAGCAGTTCTTC
TRBV29-1	once	TRBD1	13	TRBJ1-6	CSVRTGENSPLHF	TGCAGCGTCCGGACAGGGGAGAATTCACCCCTCCACTTT
TRBV4-1	-	-	16	TRBJ2-5	CASSQDGATIGETQYF	TGCGCCAGCAGCCAAGATGGGGCGACAATAGGGGAGACCCAGTACTTC
TRBV3-1	-	-	13	TRBJ2-3	CATESRPTDTQYF	TGTGCCACTGAGTCGCGGCCCACAGATACGCAGTATTTT
TRBV4-2	few	-	16	TRBJ2-3	CASSQPGTHGADTQYF	TGTGCCAGCAGCCAACCGGGGACCCACGGAGCAGATACGCAGTATTTT
TRBV21-1	-	-	15	TRBJ1-2	CASSKGAGAPGGYTF	TGTGCCAGCAGCAAAGGGGCAGGGGCCCCCGGGGGCTACACCTTC
TRBV12-3/TRBV12-4	-	TRBD2	17	TRBJ2-2	CASSPSGGGVGTGELFF	TGTGCCAGCAGTCCCAGCGGCGGGGGGGTCGGCACCGGGGAGCTGTTTTTT
TRBV9	few	-	14	TRBJ2-7	CASSVADSSYEQYF	TGTGCCAGCAGCGTAGCAGATAGCTCCTACGAGCAGTACTTC
TRBV6-6	-	TRBD2	14	TRBJ2-5	CASSYRTSEGTQYF	TGTGCCAGCAGTTACCGGACTAGCGAGGGGACCCAGTACTTC
TRBV28	-	-	13	TRBJ1-2	CASSTGTLGGYTF	TGTGCCAGCAGTACGGGGACCTTAGGGGGCTACACCTTC
TRBV20-1	-	TRBD2	16	TRBJ2-3	CSAGSERGPFTDTQYF	TGCAGTGCTGGCTCCGAGCGGGGGCCTTTCACAGATACGCAGTATTTT
TRBV20-1	-	-	14	TRBJ2-3	CSARRQGSSDTQYF	TGCAGTGCTAGGAGGCAGGGGAGTTCAGATACGCAGTATTTT
TRBV6-1	-	-	14	TRBJ1-2	CASSAQLKGYGYTF	TGTGCCAGCAGCGCACAGCTTAAAGGCTATGGCTACACCTTC
TRBV3-1	-	-	13	TRBJ1-2	CASSPSGQDLYTF	TGTGCCAGCAGCCCGTCGGGACAAGACCTATACACCTTC
TRBV10-3	-	TRBD1	14	TRBJ1-2	CASGEKGASYGYTF	TGTGCCAGCGGCGAGAAGGGGGCGAGCTATGGCTACACCTTC
TRBV19	few	-	14	TRBJ2-5	CASSSPGRQETQYF	TGTGCCAGTAGTTCGCCGGGACGGCAAGAGACCCAGTACTTC
TRBV20-1	-	-	13	TRBJ2-3	CSGLTRSTDTQYF	TGCAGTGGCCTGACTAGGAGCACAGATACGCAGTATTTT
TRBV20-1	-	-	14	TRBJ2-7	CSASADSRSYEQYF	TGCAGTGCTAGTGCGGACAGCCGCTCCTACGAGCAGTACTTC